The clone carrying this T cell receptor beta chain was counted between two and nine times. Other DNA sequences in the sample encode the same CDR3. Study processing details: For nucleated cells, counts were estimated from reference gene primer amplification. The repertoire was sequenced with immunoSEQ multiplex PCR; TCRdb's copy has only in-frame clones and lacks some. The V and J calls and the clone size are those of that table, but D and trimming were determined from the DNA. The sample has fewer than 110,000 clones, more than 70% seen once. These data originate in a study of blood T cell repertoires in COVID-19. Study-wide background: Acute and convalescent COVID-19 specimens originated in the United States, Italy and Spain. PBMCs, B-cell-depleted T cells, or T cells were the source of the cDNA or gDNA that made up the material.

This CDR3 contains 13 residues. V lost 5 bases, J lost 2 bases, and 9 bases lay in between. Germline lookup yields CDR1 LNHDA and CDR2 SQIVND (reference sequence). The receptor was isolated from a human donor in a cohort sampled during active COVID-19. Specimen: peripheral blood. The rearrangement uses TRBV19 and TRBJ1-2; D uncertain. CDR3 nucleotide sequence: TGTGCCAGTAGTTTTCGGGGAAACTATGGCTACACCTTC. It specifies CASSFRGNYGYTF.